This entry lists 20 T cell receptor beta chains sequenced from one sample in a study of PD-L1 blockade in urothelial cancer. The time point: peripheral blood 6 weeks after treatment start. The method was immunoSEQ multiplex PCR; TCRdb's version includes in-frame clones alone and lacks a portion of them. The sample yields 90,000 to 130,000 clones, around 90% seen once. Specimen: PBMCs, collected around atezolizumab (anti-PD-L1) treatment. The source of these receptors is a man between 60 and 75 years old with urothelial cancer.

V is TRBV2 and J is TRBJ2-4; TRBD2 agrees at 11 bases. Germline V gives CDR1 SNHLY, CDR2 FYNNEI. The CDR3 runs to 18 residues. The trim removed 6 bases at V and 0 bases at J, leaving 10 bases unmatched. CDR3 region: CASRDLSGGELAKNIQYF. CDR3 nucleotide sequence: TGTGCCAGCAGGGACCTTAGCGGGGGGGAGTTAGCCAAAAACATTCAGTACTTC.

J is TRBJ1-3 and V is TRBV30; D gene uncertain. V was clipped by 0 bases and J by 1 base, with 13 bases between them. Germline V gene sequence: CDR1 GTSNPN, CDR2 SVGIG (reference sequence). This CDR3 comprises 16 residues. The chain's CDR3 is CAWSVRGLLSGNTIYF. CDR3 DNA sequence: TGTGCCTGGAGTGTAAGAGGTCTACTTTCTGGAAACACCATATATTTT.

The rearrangement links TRBV6-6 to TRBJ1-3, with TRBD1 matching 7 bases. Losses at the gene ends were 5 bases for V and 9 bases for J; bases not matched to a gene: 13. The CDR3 runs 15 residues. Germline CDR1 and CDR2: MNHNY and SVGAGI (reference sequence). The CDR3 spells CASSDGTAQGSTIYF. Written as DNA, the CDR3 is TGTGCCAGCAGTGACGGGACAGCCCAAGGGAGCACCATATATTTT.

The chain employs TRBV27 and TRBJ2-1; 7 bases fit TRBD2. Per germline, CDR1 MNHEY and CDR2 SMNVEV (reference sequence). The J segment lost 5 bases and the V segment lost 5 bases, leaving 12 bases of the junction unmatched. This CDR3 is 16 amino acids long. The CDR3 loop is CASSLGRGEPNNEQFF. The CDR3 bases are TGTGCCAGCAGTCTCGGACGGGGGGAACCGAACAATGAGCAGTTCTTC.

The chain links TRBV14 to TRBJ1-1; 7 positions agree with TRBD1. The CDR3 consists of 18 residues. Germline V gene sequence: CDR1 SGHDN, CDR2 FVKESK. The trim removed 0 bases at V and 4 bases at J, leaving 14 bases unmatched. The CDR3 DNA sequence: TGTGCCAGCAGCCAAGATTGGTCTAGGCACAGGGGTTTCACTGAAGCTTTCTTT. It encodes CASSQDWSRHRGFTEAFF.

The chain carries TRBV28 and TRBJ2-7; D unresolved. Germline CDR1 is MDHEN and CDR2 is SYDVKM. The ends were cut back, 4 bases at V and 4 bases at J, with 8 bases in the middle. This CDR3 region has 12 residues. CDR3 residues: CASSSIVYEQYF. The CDR3 DNA is TGTGCCAGCAGTTCAATTGTTTACGAGCAGTACTTC.

This chain uses TRBV6-6 with TRBJ2-7, with 7 bases fitting TRBD1. Germline-derived CDR1 and CDR2 are MNHNY and SVGAGI (reference sequence). CDR3 length: 13 residues. The V segment lost 6 bases and the J segment 2 bases; nucleotides outside the gene matches: 4. CDR3 nucleotide sequence: TGTGCCAGCAGGACAGGGTTAGCCTACGAGCAGTACTTC. It codes for CASRTGLAYEQYF.

This sequence joins TRBV6-1 and TRBJ1-3; a weak D match, TRBD1 (5 bases). V was trimmed by 0 bases and J by 2 bases, leaving 11 bases between them. The germline V gene has CDR1 MNHNS and CDR2 SASEGT. The CDR3 runs 16 residues. CDR3 amino acids: CASSEARRGAGNTIYF. The CDR3 nucleotides read TGTGCCAGCAGTGAAGCGCGTCGGGGGGCTGGAAACACCATATATTTT.

The V call is TRBV7-2, the J call TRBJ1-2; no definite D call. V dropped 2 bases and J dropped 2 bases, with 18 bases sitting between them. This CDR3 is built from 17 residues. Per the germline V gene, CDR1 is SGHTA and CDR2 is FQGNSA. Here the CDR3 reads CASSLSFEVHKNYGYTF. The CDR3 DNA sequence: TGTGCCAGCAGCTTAAGTTTCGAGGTGCATAAAAACTATGGCTACACCTTC.

The chain links TRBV6-1 to TRBJ2-1, with TRBD1 matching over 8 bases. J gave up 2 bases and V 4 bases, and 4 bases lay outside the gene matches. The CDR3 is 15 residues long. Germline V lookup: CDR1 MNHNS, CDR2 SASEGT. The CDR3 nucleotides read TGTGCCAGCAGTGCCCAGGGGGCACCCTACAATGAGCAGTTCTTC. Translated, it gives CASSAQGAPYNEQFF.

The chain links TRBV18 to TRBJ2-1; TRBD2 aligns across 8 bases. V gave up 3 bases and J gave up 4 bases; unmatched junction bases: 8. The CDR3 totals 16 residues. Germline loops: CDR1 KGHSH, CDR2 LQKENI. The CDR3 DNA reads TGTGCCAGCTCACCGCAGGCGGGGGGCGGTTACAATGAGCAGTTCTTC. This gives the protein CASSPQAGGGYNEQFF.

This clone was picked up one time. The chain uses TRBV18 and TRBJ2-2; D not certain. Per the germline V gene, CDR1 is KGHSH and CDR2 is LQKENI. This CDR3 has 13 residues. V lost 2 bases and J lost 6, with 7 bases in between. CDR3 protein: CASSPSRSGELFF. DNA of the CDR3: TGTGCCAGCTCACCATCCAGATCCGGGGAGCTGTTTTTT.

V and J are TRBV6-6 and TRBJ2-7; TRBD2 might be the D (7 bases). The germline V and J ends were trimmed by 8 bases and 2 bases, with 10 bases remaining between them. In germline, CDR1 is MNHNY, CDR2 SVGAGI (reference sequence). This CDR3 comprises 12 residues. The CDR3 DNA reads as TGTGCCAGCGGGGGGGCCCCCTACGAGCAGTACTTC. Translating it yields CASGGAPYEQYF.

V is TRBV4-2 and J is TRBJ2-2; TRBD2 matches 8 bases. The ends lost 1 base at V and 3 bases at J; junction bases unmatched: 10. This CDR3 is built from 18 residues. Per germline, CDR1 LGHNA and CDR2 YNFKEQ. The CDR3, as DNA: TGTGCCAGCAGCCAAGGGGTAGCGGGGACCTCGGACACCGGGGAGCTGTTTTTT. This sequence encodes CASSQGVAGTSDTGELFF.

V is TRBV18 and J is TRBJ1-2; maybe TRBD1 (6 bases). The V gene lost 2 bases and the J gene lost 2 bases, with 12 bases spanning the gap. Germline CDR1 reads KGHSH; CDR2 reads LQKENI. This CDR3 comprises 15 residues. CDR3: CASSPTGTLNYGYTF. In DNA, the CDR3 is TGTGCCAGCTCACCAACTGGGACATTAAACTATGGCTACACCTTC.

The chain links TRBV5-4 to TRBJ2-3; D unclear. The CDR3 length is 13 residues. Per the germline V gene, CDR1 is SGHNT and CDR2 is YYREEE (reference sequence). Trimming pared 6 bases from V and 3 bases from J, leaving 11 bases between. The CDR3 region has the DNA TGTGCCAGCAACCTCCCAGGTACAGATACGCAGTATTTT. This encodes CASNLPGTDTQYF.

The gene calls are TRBV5-1 and TRBJ2-2, with 10 bases fitting TRBD1. The CDR3 extends over 18 amino acids. Germline-derived CDR1 and CDR2 are SGHRS and YFSETQ. V shed 1 base, J shed 1 base, and the junction held 7 bases outside the gene matches. CDR3 sequence (DNA): TGCGCCAGCAGCTTGAGACAGGGGGCCGGCTGGAACACCGGGGAGCTGTTTTTT. Translating it yields CASSLRQGAGWNTGELFF.

The rearrangement uses TRBV7-3 and TRBJ2-2; a possible D gene is TRBD2 (6 bases). The CDR3 consists of 16 residues. Germline CDR1 is SGHTA and CDR2 is FQGTGA. V lost 2 bases to trimming and J lost 0 bases, with 10 bases between them. The CDR3 nucleotides read TGTGCCAGCAGCTTATACGGCGGGGCGAACACCGGGGAGCTGTTTTTT. Encoded protein: CASSLYGGANTGELFF. The whole variable domain, filled in from reference TRBV7-3 and TRBJ2-2, reads GAGVSQTPSNKVTEKGKYVELRCDPISGHTALYWYRQSLGQGPEFLIYFQGTGAADDSGLPNDRFFAVRPEGSVSTLKIQRTERGDSAVYLCASSLYGGANTGELFFGEGSRLTVL.

This chain connects TRBV19 to TRBJ2-1; D is possibly TRBD1 (6 bases). Germline V gene data show CDR1 as LNHDA and CDR2 as SQIVND (reference sequence). The V and J ends lost 1 base and 4 bases respectively, with 14 bases between them. The CDR3 consists of 16 residues. The CDR3 DNA sequence: TGTGCCAGTAGTATAGCCCAGGGGACCCCTTACAATGAGCAGTTCTTC. Its protein is CASSIAQGTPYNEQFF.

The chain uses TRBV5-1 and TRBJ2-3; perhaps TRBD2 as D (6 bases). Trimming left V 8 bases short and J 5 bases short, with 24 bases between. The CDR3 is 16 residues long. The germline V gene encodes CDR1 SGHRS and CDR2 YFSETQ. The chain's CDR3 is CASTPPGGKMGDTQYF. CDR3 DNA: TGCGCCAGTACCCCGCCTGGCGGGAAGATGGGAGATACGCAGTATTTT.